The 30 T cell receptor beta chains below come from one sample, sequenced in a study of T cell repertoires in cytomegalovirus infection. MiXCR, applied by TCRdb to the reads, yields one record per CDR3 protein. The sample shows more than 140,000 distinct CDR3 sequences, about 6% of them seen only once. The sequenced sample was PBMCs. These receptors were collected from a human donor in good health (CMV status not recorded). Some clones in this sample may be carry-over from other donors' samples.

This clonotype has ten or more counts. The chain employs TRBV14 and TRBJ1-3; D is ambiguous. Germline lookup yields CDR1 SGHDN and CDR2 FVKESK. The CDR3 is made up of 12 amino acids. The V end lost 2 bases, the J end lost 4 bases, and 3 bases lay between the germline ends. Written as DNA, the CDR3 is TGTGCCAGCAGCCAAAAAGGAAACACCATATATTTT. Protein sequence: CASSQKGNTIYF.

With regard to this clonotype: A read error may be the cause here, since a much bigger clone is one base away. V gene TRBV6-2 or TRBV6-3 combines with J gene TRBJ2-1; D is perhaps TRBD2 (7 bases). The CDR3 is made up of 15 amino acids. Germline CDR1 MNHEY, CDR2 SVGEGT. CDR3: CVSSWGGQSYNEQFF. The DNA for the CDR3 is TGTGTCAGCAGCTGGGGGGGCCAATCCTACAATGAGCAGTTCTTC.

The CDR3 region has the DNA TGTGCCAGCAGTCCCGGGACGGAACTTTACAATGAGCAGTTCTTC. Translation gives CASSPGTELYNEQFF. The rearrangement uses TRBV6-1 and TRBJ2-1; either TRBD1 or TRBD2 may fit D (5 bases each). CDR3 length: 15 residues. With 5 bases removed from V and 4 bases from J, the gap between germline ends came to 15 bases. Germline V gene sequence: CDR1 MNHNS, CDR2 SASEGT.

This clonotype was detected ten times or more. A junction end diverges from the germline sequence, so it may reflect a read error. V is TRBV7-8 and J is TRBJ2-3; D unclear. Germline CDR1 and CDR2: SGHVS and FQNEAQ. The CDR3 contains 13 residues. In DNA, the CDR3 is TGTGCCAGCAGATTAGTCCAGACAGATACGCAGTATTTT. Amino acid sequence: CASRLVQTDTQYF.

This clonotype was detected ten times or more. The chain combines TRBV7-8 with TRBJ1-3; 7 bases agree with TRBD1. The ends lost 0 bases at V and 1 base at J; junction bases unmatched: 12. The CDR3 contains 19 residues. The germline V gene encodes CDR1 SGHVS and CDR2 FQNEAQ. CDR3 residues: CASSLAVRQGGSSGNTIYF. DNA of the CDR3: TGTGCCAGCAGCTTAGCGGTGAGACAGGGAGGATCTTCTGGAAACACCATATATTTT.

The sample holds many counts of this clonotype. The chain carries TRBV7-3 and TRBJ2-2; 10 bases are a match to TRBD1. CDR3 length: 16 amino acids. Germline V gives CDR1 SGHTA, CDR2 FQGTGA. With 5 bases clipped from V and 4 bases from J, the junction kept 7 bases outside the gene matches. This chain's CDR3 is CASSPRTGGGTGELFF. As DNA, the CDR3 is TGTGCCAGCAGCCCGAGGACAGGGGGAGGCACCGGGGAGCTGTTTTTT.

This clonotype occurred a few times. The rearrangement uses TRBV7-2 and TRBJ1-1; 8 bases map to TRBD1. The CDR3 is 13 residues long. The V gene's germline CDR1 is SGHTA and CDR2 FQGNSA. V was clipped by 6 bases and J by 6 bases; unmatched bases: 6. The CDR3 DNA follows: TGTGCCAGCAGTTTCTCAGGGGGCGCTGAAGCTTTCTTT. This encodes CASSFSGGAEAFF.

This clonotype has just one count. Being one base from a much bigger clone, this may be a read error. This likely comes from a read error, as the CDR3 has no conserved phenylalanine or tryptophan at its end. The chain links TRBV20-1 to TRBJ2-7; D tentatively fits TRBD1 or TRBD2 (6 bases each). CDR3 length: 14 residues. With 0 bases removed from V and 6 bases from J, the gap between germline ends came to 15 bases. Germline CDR1 reads DFQATT; CDR2 reads SNEGSKA (reference sequence). The CDR3 spells CSARDRRGVGEQYL. The CDR3 bases are TGCAGTGCTAGAGATAGGAGGGGGGTAGGCGAGCAGTACCTC.

This clonotype was found many times. The rearrangement uses TRBV7-2 and TRBJ1-2; no clear D gene. The CDR3 is 13 residues long. Between the trimmed V and J ends, which lost 5 bases and 4 bases, there was a span of 11 bases. The germline V gene has CDR1 SGHTA and CDR2 FQGNSA. CDR3 bases: TGTGCCAGCAGCCCCTTAAAGTTCTATGGCTACACCTTC. This encodes CASSPLKFYGYTF.

J is TRBJ1-2 and V is TRBV4-3; D possibly corresponds to TRBD1 (5 bases). Trimming shortened V by 1 base and J by 4 bases, and 10 bases separated the two germline ends. The CDR3 has 14 residues. Germline lookup yields CDR1 LGHNA and CDR2 YSLEER. The CDR3 is CASSQAQGLYGYTF. In DNA, the CDR3 is TGCGCCAGCAGCCAAGCCCAGGGCCTCTATGGCTACACCTTC.

This clonotype was counted ten times or more. The chain recombines TRBV28 with TRBJ1-1; D is ambiguous. The CDR3 spans 11 residues. Germline loops: CDR1 MDHEN, CDR2 SYDVKM. V was pared by 7 bases and J by 2 bases, with 5 bases between. The CDR3 DNA reads as TGTGCCAGCATCTCAAACACTGAAGCTTTCTTT. Translating it yields CASISNTEAFF.

The chain carries TRBV7-3 and TRBJ2-7; D unresolved. The CDR3 covers 14 residues. V dropped 1 base and J dropped 5 bases, with 12 bases sitting between them. CDR1 SGHTA and CDR2 FQGTGA come from the germline V gene. The CDR3 sequence: CASSLNGGRNEQYF. The CDR3 bases are TGTGCCAGCAGCTTAAACGGCGGACGGAACGAGCAGTACTTC.

This clonotype appeared many times. The V gene is TRBV28, the J gene TRBJ2-3; 13 bases match TRBD2. Germline V lookup: CDR1 MDHEN, CDR2 SYDVKM. J gave up 6 bases and V 5 bases, and 11 bases lay outside the gene matches. CDR3 length: 17 residues. CDR3 residues: CASSTQTSGGWGDTQYF. CDR3 in DNA: TGTGCCAGCAGTACCCAGACTAGCGGGGGGTGGGGGGATACGCAGTATTTT.

Ten or more counts support this clonotype. This chain links TRBV27 with TRBJ1-1; 9 nucleotides align to TRBD1. The CDR3 loop spans 16 amino acids. The junction had 12 bases not matched to a gene; V was cut back by 5 bases and J by 5 bases. CDR1 and CDR2 from the germline V gene are MNHEY and SMNVEV (reference sequence). CDR3 region: CASSRTSGTGITEAFF. The CDR3 bases are TGTGCCAGCAGTCGCACCTCCGGGACAGGGATTACTGAAGCTTTCTTT.

This clonotype was seen at least ten times. The chain links TRBV6-1 to TRBJ1-2; D possibly corresponds to TRBD1 (5 bases). The V gene lost 5 bases and the J gene lost 5 bases, with 9 bases spanning the gap. This CDR3 comprises 12 residues. The germline V gene has CDR1 MNHNS and CDR2 SASEGT. CDR3 bases: TGTGCCAGCAGTCCCGACAGTTATGGCTACACCTTC. This sequence encodes CASSPDSYGYTF.

At least ten counts were recorded for this clonotype. The chain links TRBV7-3 to TRBJ2-3, with a weak D call TRBD2 (6 bases). CDR3 size: 16 residues. Trimming shortened V by 2 bases and J by 3 bases, and 15 bases separated the two germline ends. Germline V gives CDR1 SGHTA, CDR2 FQGTGA. CDR3 bases: TGTGCCAGCAGCTTATCGCGGGGAAGCGGGACAGATACGCAGTATTTT. The encoded protein is CASSLSRGSGTDTQYF.

This clonotype was seen at least ten times. The chain carries TRBV7-9 and TRBJ1-5; D remains unclear. This CDR3 region has 12 residues. V lost 2 bases, J lost 5 bases, and 4 bases lay in between. CDR1 is SEHNR and CDR2 is FQNEAQ in the germline V gene (reference sequence). CDR3 nucleotide sequence: TGTGCCAGCAGCTTATCCTATCAGCCCCAGCATTTT. The encoded protein is CASSLSYQPQHF.

In this sample, this clonotype turned up a few times. This chain connects TRBV29-1 to TRBJ1-2; D unresolved. Germline-derived CDR1 and CDR2 are SQVTM and ANQGSEA. This CDR3 spans 11 amino acids. Trimming took off 2 bases at V and 4 bases at J, with 5 bases between the two ends. DNA of the CDR3: TGCAGCGTTGAATTGGCCTATGGCTACACCTTC. This translates into CSVELAYGYTF.

The J gene is TRBJ1-2, the V gene TRBV5-8, with TRBD1 matching 10 bases. The V and J ends lost 4 bases and 3 bases, in that order; junction bases with no gene match: 3. The CDR3 sequence is 14 residues long. In germline, CDR1 is SGHTS, CDR2 YDEGEE. CDR3 in amino acids: CASSRQGADYGYTF. The CDR3 bases are TGTGCCAGCAGCCGACAGGGGGCTGACTATGGCTACACCTTC.

This clonotype was seen only a few times. J is TRBJ1-5 and V is TRBV20-1; D is ambiguous. CDR3 length: 14 residues. With 6 bases removed from V and 3 bases from J, the gap between germline ends came to 15 bases. CDR1 is DFQATT and CDR2 is SNEGSKA in the germline V gene (reference sequence). The CDR3 coding sequence is TGCAGTGCCTCAAAGGGTACCCCCAATCAGCCCCAGCATTTT. This encodes CSASKGTPNQPQHF.

The chain employs TRBV20-1 and TRBJ2-1, with TRBD2 matching 8 bases. The CDR3 contains 11 residues. Germline values: CDR1 DFQATT, CDR2 SNEGSKA (reference sequence). V shed 1 base and J 12 bases; nucleotides not matched to a gene: 2. As DNA, the CDR3 is TGCAGTGCTAGAGTGGCGGGGGGGCAGTTCTTC. Translation: CSARVAGGQFF.

The chain employs TRBV12-3 or TRBV12-4 and TRBJ1-6; tentatively, D is TRBD1 (5 bases). V lost 2 bases to trimming and J lost 5 bases, with 10 bases between them. The CDR3 has 15 amino acids. CDR3 nucleotides: TGTGCCAGCAGTTTATCATCGGGGGATAATTCACCCCTCCACTTT. Translating it yields CASSLSSGDNSPLHF.

The gene calls are TRBV10-3 and TRBJ1-2; TRBD1 agrees at 8 bases. The CDR3 has 13 residues. V trimming: 10 bases; J trimming: 8 bases; junction bases outside the gene matches: 12. The germline V gene encodes CDR1 ENHRY and CDR2 SYGVKD. CDR3 region: CATTPGGERGYTF. The CDR3, as DNA: TGTGCCACCACCCCAGGGGGCGAGAGAGGCTACACCTTC.

This clonotype was found a few times. The chain has TRBV3-1 and TRBJ1-2; 7 bases are a match to TRBD1. Germline CDR1 and CDR2: LGHDT and YNNKEL (reference sequence). The CDR3 length is 13 residues. V lost 6 bases, J lost 6 bases, and 7 bases stayed unmatched. The DNA of the CDR3 is TGTGCCAGCAGTCCAAGGGGGCAGGATGGCTACACCTTC. It encodes CASSPRGQDGYTF.

The V gene is TRBV2, the J gene TRBJ2-4; D is uncertain. Germline lookup yields CDR1 SNHLY and CDR2 FYNNEI. Trimming pared 7 bases from V and 4 bases from J, leaving 17 bases between. This CDR3 spans 15 amino acids. CDR3 protein: CASTDLKKFKNIQYF. In DNA form, the CDR3 reads TGTGCCAGCACTGACCTAAAGAAGTTTAAAAACATTCAGTACTTC.

The genes are TRBV6-5 and TRBJ1-5, with a weak D call TRBD1 (5 bases). V lost 9 bases, J lost 6 bases, and 21 bases lay in between. CDR1 and CDR2 from the germline V gene are MNHEY and SVGAGI. This CDR3 spans 15 amino acids. CDR3 residues: CASGRGLMGGQPQHF. CDR3 in DNA: TGTGCCAGTGGCCGGGGCCTAATGGGGGGTCAGCCCCAGCATTTT.

This clonotype was observed many times. For the CDR3, the DNA is TGTGCCATCAGTGCAGTGACCACTGAAGCTTTCTTT. Amino acid sequence: CAISAVTTEAFF. The chain links TRBV10-3 to TRBJ1-1, with D unresolved. This CDR3 region has 12 residues. V lost 4 bases and J lost 4, with 7 bases in between. Germline CDR1 reads ENHRY; CDR2 reads SYGVKD.

This CDR3 is CASSPGQGRASYEQYF. The DNA for the CDR3 is TGTGCCAGTAGTCCTGGACAGGGCAGAGCCTCCTACGAGCAGTACTTC. V is TRBV19 and J is TRBJ2-7; TRBD1 matches at 8 bases. The V gene end was trimmed by 5 bases and the J gene end by 0 bases; junction bases not matched to a gene: 9. Looked up from germline, CDR1 is LNHDA and CDR2 is SQIVND (reference sequence). This CDR3 spans 16 amino acids.

This clonotype was seen more than once but under ten times. The V and J genes are TRBV25-1 and TRBJ2-5, with D unresolved. Between the trimmed V and J ends, which lost 7 bases and 2 bases, there was a span of 11 bases. The germline CDR1 and CDR2 sequences are MGHDK and SYGVNS. CDR3 size: 13 residues. DNA for the CDR3: TGTGCCAGCACCGAACTCGGACAAGAGACCCAGTACTTC. This codes for CASTELGQETQYF.

This clonotype was observed at least ten times. The rearrangement joins TRBV7-3 to TRBJ1-1, with 7 bases lining up with TRBD1. The CDR3 runs 15 residues. With 1 base clipped from V and 2 bases from J, the junction kept 4 bases outside the gene matches. Looked up from germline, CDR1 is SGHTA and CDR2 is FQGTGA. The CDR3 reads CASSLSGTANTEAFF. CDR3 DNA sequence: TGTGCCAGCAGCTTAAGCGGGACAGCAAACACTGAAGCTTTCTTT.